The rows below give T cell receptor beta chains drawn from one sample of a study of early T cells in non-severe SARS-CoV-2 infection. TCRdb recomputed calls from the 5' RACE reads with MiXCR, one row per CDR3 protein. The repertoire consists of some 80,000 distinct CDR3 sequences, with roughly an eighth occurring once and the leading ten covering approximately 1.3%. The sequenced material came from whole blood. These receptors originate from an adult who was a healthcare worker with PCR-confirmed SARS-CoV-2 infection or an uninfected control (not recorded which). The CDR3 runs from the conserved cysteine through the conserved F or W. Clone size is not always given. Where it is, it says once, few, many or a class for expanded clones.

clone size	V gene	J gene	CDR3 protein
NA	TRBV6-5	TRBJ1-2	CASSSTGPYGYTF
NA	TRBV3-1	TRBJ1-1	CASSPLPRSVNTEAFF
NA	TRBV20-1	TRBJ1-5	CSALRRGQPQHF
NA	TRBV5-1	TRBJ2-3	CASTPGLVGTDTQYF
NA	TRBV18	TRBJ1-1	CASSPPGRAEAFF
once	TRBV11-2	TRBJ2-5	CASKQGRGGETQYF
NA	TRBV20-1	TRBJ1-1	CSASKGDTEAFF
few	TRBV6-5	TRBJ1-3	CASSLEGKGAGNTIYF
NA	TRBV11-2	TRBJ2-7	CASSLGLAGPSSYEQYF
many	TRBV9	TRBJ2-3	CASSVGPSTDTQYF
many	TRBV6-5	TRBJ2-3	CASSGGERVTYTDTQYF
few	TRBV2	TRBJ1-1	CASSHPAAGGRNRYEAFF
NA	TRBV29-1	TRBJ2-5	CCIQDRETQYF
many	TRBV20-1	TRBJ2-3	CSADGSSGAADTQYF
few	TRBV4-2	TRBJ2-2	CASSQGSGGPFTGELFF
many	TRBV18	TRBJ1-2	CASSPLDFYGYTF
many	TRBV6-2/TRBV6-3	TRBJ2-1	CASRLSGLAAYNEQFF
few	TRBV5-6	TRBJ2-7	CASSPGTEEQYF
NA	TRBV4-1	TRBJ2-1	CASSQGTISEQFF
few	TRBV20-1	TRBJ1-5	CSASRADSNQPQHF
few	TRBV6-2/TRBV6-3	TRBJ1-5	CASSFTGGKYSQHF
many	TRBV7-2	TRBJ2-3	CASSLLSTGGGTDTQYF
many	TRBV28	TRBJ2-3	CASSLRGGSGTQYF
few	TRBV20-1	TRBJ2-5	CSARRRRQETQYF
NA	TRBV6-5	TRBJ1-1	CASSYARDRLNTEAFF
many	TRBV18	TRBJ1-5	CASSRDRGEPQHF
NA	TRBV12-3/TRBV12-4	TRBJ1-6	CASTSGTANSPLHF
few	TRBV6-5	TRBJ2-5	CASSLNRDSQETQYF
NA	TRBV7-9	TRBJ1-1	CASSLVPMGAFF
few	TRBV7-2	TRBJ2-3	CASSGGGRYTQYF
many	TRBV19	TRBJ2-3	CASSISAGGFTTDTQYF
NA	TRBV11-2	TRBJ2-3	CASTPPFGATDTQYF
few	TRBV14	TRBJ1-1	CASSRKRRTENTEAFF
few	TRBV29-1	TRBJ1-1	CSVEIWAEAFF
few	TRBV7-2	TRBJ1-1	CASSLGALNTEAFF
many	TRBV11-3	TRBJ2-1	CASSLGLGQGWNEQFF
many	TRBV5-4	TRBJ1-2	CASSSAGGDYGYTF
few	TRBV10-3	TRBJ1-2	CASSTPGRDGYGYTF
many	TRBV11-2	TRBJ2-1	CASSGGRLAGNEQFF
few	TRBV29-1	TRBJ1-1	CSVDEGNTEAFF
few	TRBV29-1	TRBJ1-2	CSVRQGPSYGYTF
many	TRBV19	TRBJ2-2	CASSKLSPPAGHNTGELFF
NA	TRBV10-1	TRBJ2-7	CASSGDEQYF
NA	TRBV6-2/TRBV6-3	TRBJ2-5	CASSFRTTSGGETQYF
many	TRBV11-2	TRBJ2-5	CASSLAFGGDVGTQYF
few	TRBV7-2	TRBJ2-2	CASSLGQLTGELFF
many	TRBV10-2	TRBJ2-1	CAIGTGLNEQFF
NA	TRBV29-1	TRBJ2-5	CSARWGAETQYF
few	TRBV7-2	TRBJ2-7	CASRHGGRGTLGEQYF
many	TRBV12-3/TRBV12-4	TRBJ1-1	CASSWDGRTEAFF
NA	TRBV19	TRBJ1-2	CASSDRITSYGYTF